This TCR beta chain was retrieved from a study of beta chain features in type 1 diabetes. Study-level results: All four CD4+ subsets from Type 1 diabetes patients carried moderately but significantly shorter TCRB CDR3s.

In the case of this clone: As yet, its antigen is unknown.

Since all of the isolated RNA was reverse transcribed, expressed TCRB transcripts were what got sequenced. Here immunoSEQ multiplex PCR was the method, and the copy in TCRdb shows in-frame clones only, minus some. Of 350,000 to 400,000 clones in the sample, around 12% are singletons; the top ten hold about 0.01%. This CDR3 spans 15 amino acids. CDR1 SGHVS and CDR2 FQNEAQ come from the germline V gene. V gave up 5 bases and J gave up 7 bases; unmatched junction bases: 13. The TCR sequence derives from a woman aged 18-35 years with type 1 diabetes. V is TRBV7-8 and J is TRBJ1-2; 7 bases are a match to TRBD1. The sample comprised naive CD4+ T cells from blood. The CDR3 spells CASSPTPGQKGGYTF. As DNA, the CDR3 is TGTGCCAGCAGCCCCACCCCGGGACAGAAAGGTGGCTACACCTTC.